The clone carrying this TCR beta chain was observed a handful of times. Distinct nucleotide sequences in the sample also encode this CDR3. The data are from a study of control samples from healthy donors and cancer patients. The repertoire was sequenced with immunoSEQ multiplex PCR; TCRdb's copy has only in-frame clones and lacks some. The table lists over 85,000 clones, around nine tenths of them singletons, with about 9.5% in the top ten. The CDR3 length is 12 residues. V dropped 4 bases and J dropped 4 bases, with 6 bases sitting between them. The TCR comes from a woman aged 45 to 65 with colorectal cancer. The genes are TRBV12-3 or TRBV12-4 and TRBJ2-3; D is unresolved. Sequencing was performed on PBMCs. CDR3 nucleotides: TGTGCCAGCAGTTCGGCTGCAGATACGCAGTATTTT. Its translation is CASSSAADTQYF.